One sample yielded the 14 T cell receptor beta chains listed below, sequenced in a study of CD8+CD57+ T cells in acquired aplastic anemia. Patients selected for sequencing had displayed CD8+CD57+ cell expansion by flow cytometry. Genomic DNA was employed as the template in profiling TCR beta VDJ and CDR3. TCRdb used MiXCR to reprocess the reads, holding one entry per CDR3 protein. The table has roughly 500,000 distinct CDR3 sequences, over 25% seen once. What was sequenced was sorted CD4+, CD8+, or CD8+CD57+ T cells (not recorded which) from PBMCs. The receptors were sampled from a human donor with aplastic anemia.

The sample holds many counts of this clonotype. This chain joins TRBV2 and TRBJ1-1; D not certain. CDR1 and CDR2 (germline): SNHLY, FYNNEI. Deletions cut 7 bases from V and 1 base from J, with 7 bases between. The CDR3 runs to 12 residues. In nucleotides, the CDR3 is TGTGCCAGCAACTCCCAGAACACTGAAGCTTTCTTT. Its translation: CASNSQNTEAFF.

This rearrangement joins TRBV19 to TRBJ1-1; unclear D gene. With 1 base removed from V and 6 bases from J, the gap between germline ends came to 15 bases. Germline assignment: CDR1 LNHDA and CDR2 SQIVND (reference sequence). CDR3 length: 15 amino acids. CDR3 residues: CASSIGSAIGAEAFF. As DNA, the CDR3 is TGTGCCAGTAGTATAGGGTCAGCTATTGGGGCTGAAGCTTTCTTT.

This clonotype was detected a few times. This sequence joins TRBV12-3 or TRBV12-4 and TRBJ1-1; D is undetermined. The length of the CDR3 is 13 residues. V was cut by 3 bases and J by 2 bases, with 7 bases left in between. CDR3 in DNA: TGTGCCAGCAGTTTCGTCCTAAACACTGAAGCTTTCTTT. It encodes CASSFVLNTEAFF.

The gene calls are TRBV15 and TRBJ2-7, with D possibly being TRBD1 (6 bases). The V end lost 7 bases, the J end lost 3 bases, and 16 bases lay between the germline ends. The CDR3 covers 14 residues. Per the germline V gene, CDR1 is LNHNV and CDR2 is YYDKDF (reference sequence). This chain's CDR3 is CATTRGTANYEQYF. CDR3 DNA: TGTGCCACCACGAGGGGGACGGCAAACTACGAGCAGTACTTC.

CDR3 DNA sequence: TGTGCCAGCAGCGCAGCGGACAGGGTGGACACTGAAGCTTTCTTT. It codes for CASSAADRVDTEAFF. The chain has TRBV9 and TRBJ1-1; 8 bases fit TRBD1. Per the germline V gene, CDR1 is SGDLS and CDR2 is YYNGEE. This CDR3 region has 15 residues. V trimming: 3 bases; J trimming: 3 bases; junction bases outside the gene matches: 7.

The chain carries TRBV30 and TRBJ2-7; D gene unclear. The CDR3 covers 11 residues. The V end was cut by 4 bases, the J end by 2 bases, with 6 bases between. CDR1 and CDR2 from the germline V gene are GTSNPN and SVGIG (reference sequence). The CDR3 DNA is TGTGCCTGGATCTCCACCTACGAGCAGTACTTC. It translates to CAWISTYEQYF.

This clonotype was detected ten times or more. J is TRBJ2-5 and V is TRBV7-2, with 8 bases fitting TRBD2. This CDR3 has 14 residues. The trim removed 1 base at V and 3 bases at J, leaving 1 base unmatched. Germline V lookup: CDR1 SGHTA, CDR2 FQGNSA. The CDR3 spells CASSLVRGEETQYF. In DNA, the CDR3 is TGTGCCAGCAGCTTAGTGCGGGGGGAAGAGACCCAGTACTTC.

This clonotype was observed a single time. A read error may account for a junction end that differs from germline. The chain carries TRBV6-1 and TRBJ1-3; 7 nucleotides align to TRBD1. This CDR3 has 15 residues. In germline, CDR1 is MNHNS, CDR2 SASEGT. The CDR3 DNA follows: TGTGCCGGCAGCCAACAGGGGAAGTCTGGAAACACCATATATTTT. This gives the protein CAGSQQGKSGNTIYF.

This clonotype was observed at least ten times. The rearrangement links TRBV20-1 to TRBJ2-7; the match to TRBD2 covers 8 bases. This CDR3 has 13 amino acids. Germline V gives CDR1 DFQATT, CDR2 SNEGSKA (reference sequence). V shed 3 bases and J 1 base; nucleotides not matched to a gene: 2. CDR3 nucleotide sequence: TGCAGTGCTAGCGGGAGGGCATCCTACGAGCAGTACTTC. Its translation is CSASGRASYEQYF.

The chain recombines TRBV7-8 with TRBJ2-3, with D possibly matching TRBD1 (6 bases). V was clipped by 5 bases and J by 7 bases, with 19 bases between them. This CDR3 spans 15 amino acids. Germline CDR1 is SGHVS and CDR2 is FQNEAQ. The CDR3 sequence is CASSTYRAPQNTQYF. CDR3 bases: TGTGCCAGCAGCACCTACAGGGCCCCCCAGAATACGCAGTATTTT.

The V call is TRBV12-3 or TRBV12-4, the J call TRBJ2-2, with 7 bases fitting TRBD1. After removal of 1 base from V and 7 bases from J, the junction contained 3 bases not matched to a gene. The CDR3 consists of 14 residues. CDR3 nucleotides: TGTGCCAGCAGTTTAGAAAGGACAGGCGGGGAGCTGTTTTTT. It translates to CASSLERTGGELFF.

This clonotype was counted ten times or more. V and J are TRBV7-9 and TRBJ1-2; TRBD1 agrees at 9 bases. After removal of 5 bases from V and 6 bases from J, the junction contained 13 bases not matched to a gene. The germline gives CDR1 SEHNR, CDR2 FQNEAQ (reference sequence). The CDR3 has 16 amino acids. The chain's CDR3 is CASSPGPDRGLHGYTF. The DNA of the CDR3 is TGTGCCAGCAGCCCAGGGCCGGACAGGGGTCTACATGGCTACACCTTC.

This clonotype was recorded many times. The chain recombines TRBV2 with TRBJ2-1, with TRBD2 matching over 7 bases. Trimming at V came to 6 bases and at J to 9 bases, leaving 8 bases not matched to a gene. The CDR3 length is 13 residues. In germline, CDR1 is SNHLY, CDR2 FYNNEI. The CDR3 sequence is CASRAVTSFEQFF. CDR3 DNA sequence: TGTGCCAGCAGGGCAGTGACTAGCTTTGAGCAGTTCTTC.

The chain links TRBV5-1 to TRBJ2-2; TRBD2 matches 10 bases. J was trimmed by 4 bases and V by 4 bases; bases with no gene match: 4. Germline-derived CDR1 and CDR2 are SGHRS and YFSETQ. CDR3 size: 15 residues. The CDR3 region is CASSPSGRATGELFF. In DNA, the CDR3 is TGCGCCAGCAGCCCCAGCGGGAGGGCCACCGGGGAGCTGTTTTTT.